These T cell receptor beta chains were read from a single sample in a study of blood T cell repertoires in COVID-19. Produced via immunoSEQ multiplex PCR; TCRdb's table is partial and in-frame only. The sample includes about 400,000 clones, about 90% seen only once; the top ten take 2.5% to 3.5%. The source material was PBMCs or T cells enriched from blood (not recorded which). These receptors came from a woman in her twenties or thirties who had recovered from COVID-19. The CDR3 runs from the conserved cysteine through the conserved F or W. Each record gives: CDR3 protein, CDR3 DNA, D gene, J gene, V gene, clone size. A D gene is named only where the DNA matches it firmly. Clone size is given for some rows only: seen once, a few or many times, or a class if the clone is expanded.

CDR3: CASSQENRGTEAFF
DNA: TGTGCCAGCAGCCAAGAAAATCGGGGGACTGAAGCTTTCTTT
D: NA
J: TRBJ1-1
V: TRBV4-2
size: NA

CDR3: CASSPTGQLMNTEAFF
DNA: TGTGCCAGCAGCCCGACGGGACAGCTAATGAACACTGAAGCTTTCTTT
D: TRBD1
J: TRBJ1-1
V: TRBV3-1/TRBV3-2
size: NA

CDR3: CASSYPKEKLFF
DNA: TGTGCCAGCAGTTACCCTAAAGAAAAACTGTTTTTT
D: NA
J: TRBJ1-4
V: TRBV6-6
size: NA

CDR3: CASSIRDIRSYEQYF
DNA: TGTGCCAGTAGTATCCGTGACATCCGCTCCTACGAGCAGTACTTC
D: NA
J: TRBJ2-7
V: TRBV19
size: NA

CDR3: CASSRESTGSSRFF
DNA: TGCGCCAGCAGCCGGGAATCGACAGGGTCCTCCCGGTTCTTC
D: TRBD1
J: TRBJ2-1
V: TRBV5-1
size: NA

CDR3: CASSQAQGVKGYTF
DNA: TGTGCCAGCAGCCAGGCCCAGGGTGTAAAGGGCTACACCTTC
D: NA
J: TRBJ1-2
V: TRBV3-1/TRBV3-2
size: NA

CDR3: CASSTGTSGSLTSTDTQYF
DNA: TGTGCCAGCAGCACGGGGACTAGCGGGAGCCTCACTAGCACAGATACGCAGTATTTT
D: TRBD2
J: TRBJ2-3
V: TRBV13
size: NA

CDR3: CASSGLDRASHEAFF
DNA: TGTGCCAGCAGCGGATTGGACAGGGCGTCACATGAAGCTTTCTTT
D: TRBD1
J: TRBJ1-1
V: TRBV9
size: NA

CDR3: CASSRRTRTLYEQYF
DNA: TGTGCCAGCAGCCGCCGGACTAGGACTCTCTACGAGCAGTACTTC
D: TRBD2
J: TRBJ2-7
V: TRBV5-6
size: NA

CDR3: CASSEPRGNQPQHF
DNA: TGTGCCAGCAGTGAACCGCGGGGGAATCAGCCCCAGCATTTT
D: NA
J: TRBJ1-5
V: TRBV2
size: NA

CDR3: CASSLLSPAGQETQYF
DNA: TGTGCCAGCAGCTTACTTAGCCCAGCGGGACAAGAGACCCAGTACTTC
D: TRBD2
J: TRBJ2-5
V: TRBV7-9
size: NA

CDR3: CASSLSDGGQPQHF
DNA: TGTGCCAGCAGTTTATCCGACGGGGGTCAGCCCCAGCATTTT
D: NA
J: TRBJ1-5
V: TRBV27
size: NA

CDR3: CASSPGTGYNEQFF
DNA: TGCGCCAGCAGCCCCGGGACAGGTTACAATGAGCAGTTCTTC
D: TRBD1
J: TRBJ2-1
V: TRBV5-1
size: NA

CDR3: CASSTGAVGYTF
DNA: TGTGCCAGCTCTACAGGGGCGGTTGGCTACACCTTC
D: TRBD1
J: TRBJ1-2
V: TRBV2
size: NA

CDR3: CASNLRGSPPTNSPLHF
DNA: TGTGCCAGTAATCTCCGGGGGTCCCCTCCAACGAATTCACCCCTCCACTTT
D: NA
J: TRBJ1-6
V: TRBV19
size: NA

CDR3: CSVVIVVSSYEQYF
DNA: TGCAGCGTTGTAATTGTCGTTAGCTCCTACGAGCAGTACTTC
D: NA
J: TRBJ2-7
V: TRBV29-1
size: few

CDR3: CASSEMSPSYQPQHF
DNA: TGTGCCAGCAGTGAAATGTCGCCAAGCTATCAGCCCCAGCATTTT
D: NA
J: TRBJ1-5
V: TRBV2
size: once

CDR3: CASSLAGGNTEAFF
DNA: TGTGCCAGCAGCTTGGCCGGGGGAAACACTGAAGCTTTCTTT
D: NA
J: TRBJ1-1
V: TRBV5-4
size: NA

CDR3: CASRPAGENTDTQYF
DNA: TGTGCCAGCAGGCCAGCGGGGGAGAACACAGATACGCAGTATTTT
D: TRBD2
J: TRBJ2-3
V: TRBV13
size: NA

CDR3: CASSLGQDPQETQYF
DNA: TGCGCCAGCAGCCTAGGACAGGACCCCCAAGAGACCCAGTACTTC
D: TRBD1
J: TRBJ2-5
V: TRBV5-1
size: NA

CDR3: CASTLRGSEAFF
DNA: TGTGCCAGCACCCTTAGGGGTTCTGAAGCTTTCTTT
D: NA
J: TRBJ1-1
V: TRBV12-3/TRBV12-4
size: NA

CDR3: CASSRVGGDGYTF
DNA: TGTGCCAGCAGTAGGGTCGGGGGGGATGGCTACACCTTC
D: NA
J: TRBJ1-2
V: TRBV28
size: NA

CDR3: CASSLALNNEQFF
DNA: TGCGCCAGCAGCTTGGCCCTTAACAATGAGCAGTTCTTC
D: NA
J: TRBJ2-1
V: TRBV5-1
size: NA

CDR3: CASSLQASNQPQHF
DNA: TGTGCCAGCAGTTTACAAGCCAGCAATCAGCCCCAGCATTTT
D: NA
J: TRBJ1-5
V: TRBV27
size: NA

CDR3: CASSRGLSSYNEQFF
DNA: TGTGCCAGCAGCCGTGGACTTAGCTCCTACAATGAGCAGTTCTTC
D: NA
J: TRBJ2-1
V: TRBV7-9
size: NA

CDR3: CASSQRQGKVADTQYF
DNA: TGCGCCAGCAGCCAGAGACAGGGAAAAGTTGCAGATACGCAGTATTTT
D: TRBD1
J: TRBJ2-3
V: TRBV5-1
size: NA

CDR3: CASSLVPVGHSYEQYF
DNA: TGCGCCAGCAGCTTGGTCCCAGTTGGACATAGCTACGAGCAGTACTTC
D: NA
J: TRBJ2-7
V: TRBV5-1
size: NA

CDR3: CASSPLAGGSVYEQYF
DNA: TGTGCCAGCTCACCATTAGCGGGAGGCTCCGTTTACGAGCAGTACTTC
D: TRBD2
J: TRBJ2-7
V: TRBV18
size: NA